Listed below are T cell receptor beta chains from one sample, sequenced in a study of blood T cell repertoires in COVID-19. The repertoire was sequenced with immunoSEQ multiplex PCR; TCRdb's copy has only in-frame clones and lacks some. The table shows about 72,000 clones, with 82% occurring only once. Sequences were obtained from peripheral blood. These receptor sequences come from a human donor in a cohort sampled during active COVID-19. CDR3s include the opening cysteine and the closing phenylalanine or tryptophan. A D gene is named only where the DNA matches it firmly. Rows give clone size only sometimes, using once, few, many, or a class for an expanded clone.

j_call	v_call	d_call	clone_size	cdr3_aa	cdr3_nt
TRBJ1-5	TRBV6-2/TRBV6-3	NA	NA	CASSYFGYSNQPQHF	TGTGCCAGCAGTTATTTCGGGTATAGCAATCAGCCCCAGCATTTT
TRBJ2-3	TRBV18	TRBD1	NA	CASSPGGQGVTDTQYF	TGTGCCAGCTCACCGGGGGGACAGGGGGTCACAGATACGCAGTATTTT
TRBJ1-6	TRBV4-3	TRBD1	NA	CASSQDDREFSPLHF	TGCGCCAGCAGCCAAGATGACAGGGAGTTTTCACCCCTCCACTTT
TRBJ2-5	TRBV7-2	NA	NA	CASSLREEGTQYF	TGTGCCAGCAGCTTAAGGGAGGAAGGGACCCAGTACTTC
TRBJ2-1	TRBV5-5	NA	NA	CATNHPGPNEQFF	TGTGCCACTAACCACCCAGGGCCCAATGAGCAGTTCTTC
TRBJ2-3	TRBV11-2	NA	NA	CASSLQPGDTQYF	TGTGCCAGCAGCCTCCAACCCGGGGATACGCAGTATTTT
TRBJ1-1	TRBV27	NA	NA	CASREEPSLAEAFF	TGTGCCAGCAGAGAGGAACCATCCCTCGCTGAAGCTTTCTTT
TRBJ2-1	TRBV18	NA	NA	CASSPYSNEQFF	TGTGCCAGCTCACCATACAGCAATGAGCAGTTCTTC
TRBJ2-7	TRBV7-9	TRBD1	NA	CASSNRDRGTYEQYF	TGTGCCAGCAGCAACCGGGACAGGGGAACCTACGAGCAGTACTTC
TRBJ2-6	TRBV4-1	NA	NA	CASSPRVISVAGANVLTF	TGCGCCAGCAGCCCCCGGGTCATTAGTGTAGCTGGGGCCAACGTCCTGACTTTC
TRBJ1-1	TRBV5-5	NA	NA	CASRWSGVYELNTEAFF	TGTGCCAGCAGGTGGTCGGGGGTGTACGAATTGAACACTGAAGCTTTCTTT
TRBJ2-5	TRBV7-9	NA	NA	CASSLTQETQYF	TGTGCCAGCAGCTTAACACAAGAGACCCAGTACTTC
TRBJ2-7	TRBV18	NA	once	CASSQSPVAVYEQYF	TGTGCCAGCTCACAAAGTCCTGTTGCAGTCTACGAGCAGTACTTC
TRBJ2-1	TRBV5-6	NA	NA	CASSLYPAGPSYNEQFF	TGTGCCAGCAGCTTGTATCCGGCAGGTCCCTCCTACAATGAGCAGTTCTTC
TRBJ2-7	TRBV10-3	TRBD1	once	CAISERQGVSYEQYF	TGTGCCATCAGTGAAAGACAGGGGGTCTCCTACGAGCAGTACTTC
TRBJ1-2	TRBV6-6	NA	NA	CASSPGQNYGYTF	TGTGCCAGCAGCCCAGGACAGAACTATGGCTACACCTTC
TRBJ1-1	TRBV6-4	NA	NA	CASSDSGGRDTEAFF	TGTGCCAGCAGTGACTCGGGGGGACGGGACACTGAAGCTTTCTTT
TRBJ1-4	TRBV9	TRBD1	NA	CASSPSTGSREKLFF	TGTGCCAGCAGCCCGTCGACAGGGTCGCGTGAAAAACTGTTTTTT
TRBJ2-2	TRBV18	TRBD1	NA	CASSPSGTASGELFF	TGTGCCAGCTCACCTTCCGGGACAGCATCCGGGGAGCTGTTTTTT
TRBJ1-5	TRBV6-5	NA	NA	CASRREGQLSAPGYF	TGTGCCAGCAGGAGGGAGGGGCAGTTATCAGCCCCAGGGTATTTT
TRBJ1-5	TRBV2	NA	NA	CASSGSGRRQPQHF	TGTGCCAGCAGTGGCTCAGGGAGGAGGCAGCCCCAGCATTTT
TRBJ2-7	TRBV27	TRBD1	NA	CASGDAGTDAYEQYF	TGTGCCAGCGGGGACGCCGGGACAGATGCCTACGAGCAGTACTTC
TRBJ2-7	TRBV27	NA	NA	CARPNRERALEQYF	TGTGCCAGACCCAACAGGGAAAGGGCTCTGGAGCAGTACTTC
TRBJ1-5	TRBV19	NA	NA	CASRREISNQPQHF	TGTGCCAGTAGGAGGGAAATCAGCAATCAGCCCCAGCATTTT
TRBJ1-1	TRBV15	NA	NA	CATSNPRRGITEAFF	TGTGCCACCAGCAACCCGCGGCGGGGAATCACTGAAGCTTTCTTT
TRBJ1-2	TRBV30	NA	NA	CAWRRHNYGYTF	TGTGCCTGGAGGCGTCATAACTATGGCTACACCTTC
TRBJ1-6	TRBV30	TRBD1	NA	CAWQTGGYNSPLHF	TGTGCCTGGCAGACAGGGGGCTATAATTCACCCCTCCACTTT
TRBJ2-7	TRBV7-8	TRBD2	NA	CASSSVPGLGVEQYF	TGTGCCAGCAGTTCTGTGCCGGGACTAGGAGTGGAGCAGTACTTC
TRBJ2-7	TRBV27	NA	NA	CASSFRGYHEQYF	TGTGCCAGCAGTTTTCGGGGGTACCACGAGCAGTACTTC
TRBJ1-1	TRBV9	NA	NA	CASSGRGAPTEAFF	TGTGCCAGCAGCGGCAGGGGAGCCCCCACTGAAGCTTTCTTT
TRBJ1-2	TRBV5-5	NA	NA	CASSLERRVHTF	TGTGCCAGCAGCTTAGAAAGGAGGGTCCACACCTTC
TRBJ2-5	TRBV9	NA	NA	CASSASQQETQYF	TGTGCCAGCAGCGCTTCACAGCAAGAGACCCAGTACTTC
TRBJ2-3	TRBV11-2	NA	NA	CASSFTLPDTQYF	TGTGCCAGCAGTTTTACTCTCCCAGATACGCAGTATTTT
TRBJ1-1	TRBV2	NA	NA	CASSAGGLNTEAFF	TGTGCCAGCAGTGCGGGGGGGCTGAACACTGAAGCTTTCTTT
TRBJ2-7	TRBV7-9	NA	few	CASSLDTQAGEQYF	TGTGCCAGCAGCTTGGACACCCAGGCGGGGGAGCAGTACTTC
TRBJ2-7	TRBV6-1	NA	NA	CASSEPSNGVYEQYF	TGTGCCAGCAGTGAACCTTCGAATGGAGTATACGAGCAGTACTTC
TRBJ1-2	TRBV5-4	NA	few	CASSQDSSYGYTF	TGTGCCAGCAGCCAAGACAGCTCCTATGGCTACACCTTC
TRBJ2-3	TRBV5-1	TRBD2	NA	CASSPGLAGGLYF	TGCGCCAGCAGCCCGGGACTAGCGGGGGGGCTGTATTTT
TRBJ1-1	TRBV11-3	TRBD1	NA	CASSLVDAGGTMNTEAFF	TGTGCCAGCAGCTTAGTTGATGCAGGGGGCACCATGAACACTGAAGCTTTCTTT
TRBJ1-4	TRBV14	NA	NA	CASSQGGPALNEKLFF	TGTGCCAGCAGCCAGGGAGGACCGGCCCTTAATGAAAAACTGTTTTTT
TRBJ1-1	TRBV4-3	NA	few	CASSQAGDVPWPFF	TGCGCCAGCAGCCAAGCCGGGGATGTACCTTGGCCTTTCTTT
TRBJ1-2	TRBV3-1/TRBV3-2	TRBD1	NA	CASGTEYYGYTF	TGTGCCAGCGGGACAGAGTACTATGGCTACACCTTC
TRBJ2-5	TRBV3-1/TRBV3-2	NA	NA	CASSQDSAGHLETQYF	TGTGCCAGCAGCCAAGATTCAGCAGGACACCTGGAGACCCAGTACTTC
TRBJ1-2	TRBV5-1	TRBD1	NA	CASSQDPGTGGAGGYTF	TGCGCCAGCTCCCAGGACCCCGGGACAGGGGGCGCGGGTGGCTACACCTTC
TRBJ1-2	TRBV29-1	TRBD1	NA	CSADRQQGHGYTF	TGCAGCGCAGACCGACAACAGGGGCATGGCTACACCTTC
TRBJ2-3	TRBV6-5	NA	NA	CASSQGHSTDTQYF	TGTGCCAGCAGCCAGGGGCACAGCACAGATACGCAGTATTTT
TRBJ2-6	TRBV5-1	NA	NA	CASSPYGQGTGANVLTF	TGCGCCAGCAGCCCTTATGGCCAGGGAACTGGGGCCAACGTCCTGACTTTC
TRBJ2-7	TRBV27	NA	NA	CASSLSSGDTEQYF	TGTGCCAGCAGTTTATCGTCAGGGGACACCGAGCAGTACTTC
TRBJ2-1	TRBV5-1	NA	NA	CASSLTSSNEQFF	TGCGCCAGCAGCTTGACTTCCTCCAATGAGCAGTTCTTC
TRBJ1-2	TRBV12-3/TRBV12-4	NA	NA	CASSLQGDYGYTF	TGTGCCAGCAGTTTACAGGGTGATTATGGCTACACCTTC
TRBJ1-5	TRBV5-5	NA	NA	CASSSNRYQPQHF	TGTGCCAGCAGCTCTAATCGGTATCAGCCCCAGCATTTT
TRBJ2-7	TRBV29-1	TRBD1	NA	CSVVGTEAYEQYF	TGCAGCGTTGTGGGGACAGAAGCCTACGAGCAGTACTTC
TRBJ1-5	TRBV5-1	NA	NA	CASSPDTFSIQPQHF	TGCGCCAGCAGCCCGGACACCTTTTCTATACAGCCCCAGCATTTT
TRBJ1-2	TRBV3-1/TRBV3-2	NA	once	CASSRVPGSIGYTF	TGTGCCAGCAGCCGAGTCCCGGGATCTATTGGCTACACCTTC